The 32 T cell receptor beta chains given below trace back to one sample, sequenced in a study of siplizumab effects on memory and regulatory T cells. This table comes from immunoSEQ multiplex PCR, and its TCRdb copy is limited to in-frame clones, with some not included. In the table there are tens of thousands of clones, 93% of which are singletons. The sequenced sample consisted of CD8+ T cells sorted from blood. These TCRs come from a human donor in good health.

CDR3 nucleotides: TGTGCCAGCAGCGTTGGACCGGGCTACACCTTC. It encodes CASSVGPGYTF. The chain carries TRBV7-9 and TRBJ1-2, with D unclear. V was trimmed by 5 bases and J by 8 bases, leaving 9 bases between them. CDR3 length equals 11 residues. Germline V lookup: CDR1 SEHNR, CDR2 FQNEAQ (reference sequence).

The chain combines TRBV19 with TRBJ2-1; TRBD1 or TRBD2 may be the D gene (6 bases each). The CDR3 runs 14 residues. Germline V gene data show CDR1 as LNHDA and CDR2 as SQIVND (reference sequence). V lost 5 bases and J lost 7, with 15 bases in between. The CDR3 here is CASSLSGALNEQFF. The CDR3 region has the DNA TGTGCCAGTAGTCTTTCGGGGGCCCTAAATGAGCAGTTCTTC.

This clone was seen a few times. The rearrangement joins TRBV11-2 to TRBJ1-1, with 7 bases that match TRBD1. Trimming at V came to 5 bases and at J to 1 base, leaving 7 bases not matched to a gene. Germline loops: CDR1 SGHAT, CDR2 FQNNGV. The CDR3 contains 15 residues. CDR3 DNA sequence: TGTGCCAGCAGCCGGCAACGGACAGGGAACACTGAAGCTTTCTTT. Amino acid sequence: CASSRQRTGNTEAFF.

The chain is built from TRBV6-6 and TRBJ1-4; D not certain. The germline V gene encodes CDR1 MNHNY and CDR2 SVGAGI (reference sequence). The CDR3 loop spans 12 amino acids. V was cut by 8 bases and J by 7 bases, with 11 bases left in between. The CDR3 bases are TGTGCCAGCGGAGGGATCGGTGAAAAACTGTTTTTT. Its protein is CASGGIGEKLFF.

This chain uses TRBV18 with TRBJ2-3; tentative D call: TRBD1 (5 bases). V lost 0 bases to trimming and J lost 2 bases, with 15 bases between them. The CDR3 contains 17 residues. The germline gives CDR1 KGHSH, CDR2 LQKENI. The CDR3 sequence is CASSPPGAPISTDTQYF. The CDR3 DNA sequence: TGTGCCAGCTCACCACCAGGGGCACCAATTTCCACAGATACGCAGTATTTT.

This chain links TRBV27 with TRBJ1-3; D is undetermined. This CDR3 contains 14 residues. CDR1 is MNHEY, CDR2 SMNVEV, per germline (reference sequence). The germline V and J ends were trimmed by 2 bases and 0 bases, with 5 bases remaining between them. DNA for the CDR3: TGTGCCAGCAGTTTACAGAGCTCTGGAAACACCATATATTTT. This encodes CASSLQSSGNTIYF.

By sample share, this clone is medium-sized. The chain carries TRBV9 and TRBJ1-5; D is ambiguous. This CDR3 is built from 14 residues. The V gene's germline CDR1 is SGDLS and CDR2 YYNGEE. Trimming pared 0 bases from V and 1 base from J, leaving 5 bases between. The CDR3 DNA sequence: TGTGCCAGCAGCGTAGCTGAGAGCAATCAGCCCCAGCATTTT. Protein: CASSVAESNQPQHF.

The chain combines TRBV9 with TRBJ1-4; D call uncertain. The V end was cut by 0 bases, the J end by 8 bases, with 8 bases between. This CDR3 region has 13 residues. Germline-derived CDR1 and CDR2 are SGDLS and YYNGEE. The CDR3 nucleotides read TGTGCCAGCAGCGTAGCTGGTGACGAAAAACTGTTTTTT. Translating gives CASSVAGDEKLFF. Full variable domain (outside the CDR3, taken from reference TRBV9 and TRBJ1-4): DSGVTQTPKHLITATGQRVTLRCSPRSGDLSVYWYQQSLDQGLQFLIQYYNGEERAKGNILERFSAQQFPDLHSELNLSSLELGDSALYFCASSVAGDEKLFFGSGTQLSVL.

The CDR3, as DNA: TGTGCCAGCAGCGTAGCTTTATTGCCCTACAATGAGCAGTTCTTC. Translated: CASSVALLPYNEQFF. The rearrangement uses TRBV9 and TRBJ2-1; D gene unclear. Germline lookup yields CDR1 SGDLS and CDR2 YYNGEE. Between the trimmed V and J ends, which lost 0 bases and 2 bases, there was a span of 9 bases. The CDR3 sequence is 15 residues long.

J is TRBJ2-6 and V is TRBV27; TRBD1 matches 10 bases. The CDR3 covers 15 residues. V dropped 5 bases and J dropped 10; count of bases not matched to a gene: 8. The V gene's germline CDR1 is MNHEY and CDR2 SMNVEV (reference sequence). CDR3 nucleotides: TGTGCCAGCAGTCCGACAGGGGGCCACTTAAACGTCCTGACTTTC. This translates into CASSPTGGHLNVLTF.

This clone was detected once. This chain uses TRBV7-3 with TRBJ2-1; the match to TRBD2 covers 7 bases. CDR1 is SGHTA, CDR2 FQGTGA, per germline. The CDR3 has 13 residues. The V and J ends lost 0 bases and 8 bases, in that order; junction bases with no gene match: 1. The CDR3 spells CASSLTSGDEQFF. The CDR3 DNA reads TGTGCCAGCAGCTTAACGAGCGGGGATGAGCAGTTCTTC.

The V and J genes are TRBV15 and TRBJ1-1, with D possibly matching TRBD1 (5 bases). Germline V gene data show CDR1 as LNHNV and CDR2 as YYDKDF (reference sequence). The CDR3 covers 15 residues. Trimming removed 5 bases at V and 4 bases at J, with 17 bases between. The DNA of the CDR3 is TGTGCCACCAGCTCACTGGGAGGGGTCCCCACTGAAGCTTTCTTT. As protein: CATSSLGGVPTEAFF. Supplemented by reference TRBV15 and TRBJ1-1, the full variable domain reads DAMVIQNPRYQVTQFGKPVTLSCSQTLNHNVMYWYQQKSSQAPKLLFHYYDKDFNNEADTPDNFQSRRPNTSFCFLDIRSPGLGDTAMYLCATSSLGGVPTEAFFGQGTRLTVV.

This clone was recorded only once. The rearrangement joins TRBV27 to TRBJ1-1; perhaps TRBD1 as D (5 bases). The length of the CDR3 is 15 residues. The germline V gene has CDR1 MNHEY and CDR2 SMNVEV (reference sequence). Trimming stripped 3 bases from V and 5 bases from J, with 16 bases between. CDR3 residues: CASSLGIGVRTEAFF. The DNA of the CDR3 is TGTGCCAGCAGTTTGGGGATAGGGGTGAGGACTGAAGCTTTCTTT.

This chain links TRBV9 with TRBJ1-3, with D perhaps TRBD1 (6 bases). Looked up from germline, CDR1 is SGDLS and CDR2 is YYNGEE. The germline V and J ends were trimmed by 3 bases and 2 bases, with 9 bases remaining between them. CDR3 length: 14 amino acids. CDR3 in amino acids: CASSEGGTGNTIYF. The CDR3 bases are TGTGCCAGCAGCGAGGGGGGAACTGGAAACACCATATATTTT.

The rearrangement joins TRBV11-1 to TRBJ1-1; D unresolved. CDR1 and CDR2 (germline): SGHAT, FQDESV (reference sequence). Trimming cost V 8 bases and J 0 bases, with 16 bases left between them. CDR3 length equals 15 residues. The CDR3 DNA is TGTGCCAGCCAAACTCATCAACGGTTGAACACTGAAGCTTTCTTT. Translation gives CASQTHQRLNTEAFF.

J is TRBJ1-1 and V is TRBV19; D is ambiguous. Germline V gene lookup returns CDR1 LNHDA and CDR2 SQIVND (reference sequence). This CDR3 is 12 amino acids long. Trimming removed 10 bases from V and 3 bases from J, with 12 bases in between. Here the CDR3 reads CATRLGHTEAFF. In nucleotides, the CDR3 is TGTGCCACCCGACTTGGGCACACTGAAGCTTTCTTT. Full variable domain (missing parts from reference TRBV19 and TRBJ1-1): DGGITQSPKYLFRKEGQNVTLSCEQNLNHDAMYWYRQDPGQGLRLIYYSQIVNDFQKGDIAEGYSVSREKKESFPLTVTSAQKNPTAFYLCATRLGHTEAFFGQGTRLTVV.

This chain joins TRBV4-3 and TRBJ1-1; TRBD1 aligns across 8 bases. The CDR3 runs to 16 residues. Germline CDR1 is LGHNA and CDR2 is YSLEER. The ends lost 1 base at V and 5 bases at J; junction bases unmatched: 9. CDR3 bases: TGCGCCAGCAGCCAAGGACAGGGGATCCGTGGGACTGAAGCTTTCTTT. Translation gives CASSQGQGIRGTEAFF.

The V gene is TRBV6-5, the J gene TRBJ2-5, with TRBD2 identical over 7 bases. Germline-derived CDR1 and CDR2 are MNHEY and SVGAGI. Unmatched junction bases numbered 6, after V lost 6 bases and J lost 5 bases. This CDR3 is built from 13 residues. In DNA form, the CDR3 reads TGTGCCAGCAGCCCTTGGGGGGGTGAGACCCAGTACTTC. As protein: CASSPWGGETQYF.

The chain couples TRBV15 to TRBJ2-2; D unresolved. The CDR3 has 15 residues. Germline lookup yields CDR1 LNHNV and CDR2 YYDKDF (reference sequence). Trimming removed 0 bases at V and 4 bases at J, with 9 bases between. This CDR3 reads CATSRDLLSTGELFF. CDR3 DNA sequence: TGTGCCACCAGCAGAGATTTACTATCCACCGGGGAGCTGTTTTTT.

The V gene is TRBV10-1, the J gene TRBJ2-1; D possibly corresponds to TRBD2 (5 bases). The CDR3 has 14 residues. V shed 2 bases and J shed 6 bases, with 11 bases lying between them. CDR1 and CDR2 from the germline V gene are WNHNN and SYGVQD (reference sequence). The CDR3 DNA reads TGCGCCAGCAGTGAGGGGGAGTTCATCAATGAGCAGTTCTTC. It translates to CASSEGEFINEQFF.

CDR3 in amino acids: CASSSWGGYYEQYF. CDR3 DNA sequence: TGTGCCAGCAGCTCATGGGGGGGCTATTACGAGCAGTACTTC. The genes are TRBV5-6 and TRBJ2-7; weak D call: TRBD2 (7 bases). The CDR3 runs 14 residues. Looked up from germline, CDR1 is SGHDT and CDR2 is YYEEEE. V was trimmed by 3 bases and J by 4 bases, leaving 14 bases between them.

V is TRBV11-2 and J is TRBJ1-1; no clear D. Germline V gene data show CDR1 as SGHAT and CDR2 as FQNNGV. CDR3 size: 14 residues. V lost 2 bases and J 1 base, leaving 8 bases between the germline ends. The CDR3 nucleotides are TGTGCCAGCAGCTTATGGCAGAGGAACACTGAAGCTTTCTTT. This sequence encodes CASSLWQRNTEAFF.

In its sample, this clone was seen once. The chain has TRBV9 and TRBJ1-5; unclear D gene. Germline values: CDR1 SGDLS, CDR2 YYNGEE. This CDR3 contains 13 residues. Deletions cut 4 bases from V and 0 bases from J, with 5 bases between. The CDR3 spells CASSQSSNQPQHF. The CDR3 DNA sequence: TGTGCCAGCAGCCAAAGTAGCAATCAGCCCCAGCATTTT.

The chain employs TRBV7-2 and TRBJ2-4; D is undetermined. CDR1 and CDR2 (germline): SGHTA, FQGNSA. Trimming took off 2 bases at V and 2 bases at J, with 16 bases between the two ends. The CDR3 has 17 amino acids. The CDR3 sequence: CASSLIPLAGPKNIQYF. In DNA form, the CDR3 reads TGTGCCAGCAGCTTAATCCCCCTCGCAGGCCCCAAAAACATTCAGTACTTC.

The chain's CDR3 is CASSLWWGTGELFF. DNA of the CDR3: TGTGCCAGCAGTTTATGGTGGGGTACCGGGGAGCTGTTTTTT. The chain links TRBV27 to TRBJ2-2, with unresolved D. V lost 1 base to trimming and J lost 5 bases, with 8 bases between them. Per germline, CDR1 MNHEY and CDR2 SMNVEV (reference sequence). There are 14 residues in the CDR3.

Written as DNA, the CDR3 is TGTGCCAGCGGACGAGGGACAGGTGGCGGTTACGAGCAGTACTTC. This gives the protein CASGRGTGGGYEQYF. This chain connects TRBV5-5 to TRBJ2-7, with 8 bases fitting TRBD1. The trim removed 7 bases at V and 4 bases at J, leaving 13 bases unmatched. This CDR3 has 15 amino acids. CDR1 is SGHKS and CDR2 is YYEKEE in the germline V gene (reference sequence). Full variable domain (outside the CDR3, taken from reference TRBV5-5 and TRBJ2-7): DAGVTQSPTHLIKTRGQQVTLRCSPISGHKSVSWYQQVLGQGPQFIFQYYEKEERGRGNFPDRFSARQFPNYSSELNVNALLLGDSALYLCASGRGTGGGYEQYFGPGTRLTVT.

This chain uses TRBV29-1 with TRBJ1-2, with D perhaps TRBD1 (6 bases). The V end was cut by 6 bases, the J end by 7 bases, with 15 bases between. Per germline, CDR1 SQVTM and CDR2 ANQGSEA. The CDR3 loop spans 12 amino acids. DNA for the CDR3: TGCAGCGTGGAGCTGGGGGGGCGTGGCTACACCTTC. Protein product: CSVELGGRGYTF.

CDR3 residues: CASSLRASNTEAFF. CDR3 bases: TGTGCCAGCAGTTTGCGCGCCTCTAACACTGAAGCTTTCTTT. This rearrangement joins TRBV28 to TRBJ1-1; the D is unclear. Trimming left V 3 bases short and J 2 bases short, with 10 bases between. Germline CDR1 is MDHEN and CDR2 is SYDVKM. This CDR3 has 14 residues.

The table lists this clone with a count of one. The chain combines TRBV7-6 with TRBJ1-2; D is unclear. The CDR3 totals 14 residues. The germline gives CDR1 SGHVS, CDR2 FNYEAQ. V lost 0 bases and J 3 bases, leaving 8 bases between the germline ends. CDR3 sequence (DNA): TGTGCCAGCAGCTTAGCTGAGATTTACTATGGCTACACCTTC. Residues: CASSLAEIYYGYTF.

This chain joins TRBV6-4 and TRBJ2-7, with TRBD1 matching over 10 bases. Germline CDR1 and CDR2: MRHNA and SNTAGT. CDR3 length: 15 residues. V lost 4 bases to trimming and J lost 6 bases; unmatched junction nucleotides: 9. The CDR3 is CASSASGTGATEQYF. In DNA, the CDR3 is TGTGCCAGCAGTGCCTCCGGGACAGGGGCTACCGAGCAGTACTTC.

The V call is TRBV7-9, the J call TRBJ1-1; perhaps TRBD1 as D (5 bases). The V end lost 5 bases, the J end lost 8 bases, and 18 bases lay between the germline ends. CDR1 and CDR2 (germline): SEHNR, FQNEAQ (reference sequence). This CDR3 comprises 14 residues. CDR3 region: CASSTIPGTEEAFF. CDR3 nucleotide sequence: TGTGCCAGCAGCACGATACCCGGGACCGAGGAAGCTTTCTTT.

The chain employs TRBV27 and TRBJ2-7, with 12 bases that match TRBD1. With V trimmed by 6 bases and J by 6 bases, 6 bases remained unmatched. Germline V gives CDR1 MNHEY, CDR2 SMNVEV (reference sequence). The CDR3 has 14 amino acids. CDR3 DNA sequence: TGTGCCAGCAGCTACGGGACAGGGGGCTCCGAGCAGTACTTC. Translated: CASSYGTGGSEQYF.